These 24 T cell receptor beta chains were sequenced from one sample in a study of lymphopenia after photon versus proton radiotherapy. TCRdb's table, derived via immunoSEQ multiplex PCR, lists solely in-frame clones and lacks some. The repertoire holds around 150,000 clones, with around nine tenths as singletons. The sample was peripheral blood, taken from a patient treated with photon-based radiotherapy. All receptors come from a man between 45 and 60 years old with gastric cancer.

V and J are TRBV27 and TRBJ2-7, with TRBD1 matching 7 bases. CDR1 MNHEY and CDR2 SMNVEV come from the germline V gene (reference sequence). There are 15 residues in the CDR3. V lost 5 bases, J lost 3 bases, and 10 bases stayed unmatched. CDR3 nucleotides: TGTGCCAGCAGTCCCACCTTCGACAGGGACTACGAGCAGTACTTC. It translates to CASSPTFDRDYEQYF.

The gene calls are TRBV9 and TRBJ1-2, with D hard to call. The V end lost 5 bases, the J end lost 3 bases, and 8 bases lay between the germline ends. The length of the CDR3 is 12 residues. The germline V gene has CDR1 SGDLS and CDR2 YYNGEE. The CDR3 protein is CASSHLYYGYTF. Written as DNA, the CDR3 is TGTGCCAGCAGTCACTTGTACTATGGCTACACCTTC.

V gene TRBV4-3 combines with J gene TRBJ2-7; maybe TRBD1 (5 bases). From germline, CDR1 is LGHNA and CDR2 YSLEER. This CDR3 is 13 amino acids long. V dropped 1 base and J dropped 6 bases, with 10 bases sitting between them. Here the CDR3 DNA reads TGCGCCAGCAGCCAAGGAACAGGCCTCGAGCAGTACTTC. Amino acid sequence: CASSQGTGLEQYF.

This chain connects TRBV5-4 to TRBJ1-4; TRBD1 aligns across 8 bases. Trimming at V came to 1 base and at J to 6 bases, leaving 8 bases not matched to a gene. CDR1 is SGHNT and CDR2 is YYREEE in the germline V gene (reference sequence). There are 16 residues in the CDR3. CDR3 protein: CASSLRPGGRDEKLFF. In DNA form, the CDR3 reads TGTGCCAGCAGCTTGCGGCCAGGGGGCAGAGATGAAAAACTGTTTTTT.

This chain joins TRBV28 and TRBJ2-7; D may be TRBD1 (6 bases). V shed 8 bases and J shed 3 bases, with 11 bases lying between them. The CDR3 loop spans 12 amino acids. Germline V gene sequence: CDR1 MDHEN, CDR2 SYDVKM. The CDR3 nucleotides read TGTGCCAGCGGGACATACCACTACGAGCAGTACTTC. It is translated as CASGTYHYEQYF. The complete variable domain, with remaining parts taken from reference TRBV28 and TRBJ2-7, reads DVKVTQSSRYLVKRTGEKVFLECVQDMDHENMFWYRQDPGLGLRLIYFSYDVKMKEKGDIPEGYSVSREKKERFSLILESASTNQTSMYLCASGTYHYEQYFGPGTRLTVT.

This clone was detected only once. This chain uses TRBV28 with TRBJ2-5; D is ambiguous. Germline-derived CDR1 and CDR2 are MDHEN and SYDVKM. Trimming removed 6 bases at V and 5 bases at J, with 13 bases between. The CDR3 extends over 13 amino acids. CDR3 amino acids: CASSLRWSETQYF. CDR3 coding DNA: TGTGCCAGCAGCCTCAGGTGGTCGGAGACCCAGTACTTC. Using reference TRBV28 and TRBJ2-5 for the parts outside the CDR3, the full variable domain is DVKVTQSSRYLVKRTGEKVFLECVQDMDHENMFWYRQDPGLGLRLIYFSYDVKMKEKGDIPEGYSVSREKKERFSLILESASTNQTSMYLCASSLRWSETQYFGPGTRLLVL.

The chain joins TRBV7-2 to TRBJ1-3; D not resolved. Germline CDR1 is SGHTA and CDR2 is FQGNSA. The CDR3 is 13 amino acids. Trimming left V 1 base short and J 8 bases short, with 9 bases between. The CDR3 spells CASSLVNGDTIYF. The CDR3 coding sequence is TGTGCCAGCAGCTTAGTGAACGGAGACACCATATATTTT. Full variable domain (missing parts from reference TRBV7-2 and TRBJ1-3): GAGVSQSPSNKVTEKGKDVELRCDPISGHTALYWYRQSLGQGLEFLIYFQGNSAPDKSGLPSDRFSAERTGGSVSTLTIQRTQQEDSAVYLCASSLVNGDTIYFGEGSWLTVV.

This sequence joins TRBV9 and TRBJ2-7; 7 bases line up with TRBD1. This CDR3 has 15 residues. V trimming: 0 bases; J trimming: 5 bases; junction bases outside the gene matches: 8. Per germline, CDR1 SGDLS and CDR2 YYNGEE. The CDR3 here is CASSVGPGQSDEQYF. The CDR3 nucleotides read TGTGCCAGCAGCGTAGGACCGGGACAGTCTGACGAGCAGTACTTC.

V gene TRBV19 combines with J gene TRBJ1-5; D gene unclear. Germline V gene lookup returns CDR1 LNHDA and CDR2 SQIVND (reference sequence). Trimming stripped 1 base from V and 1 base from J, with 8 bases between. This CDR3 is built from 15 residues. CDR3 loop: CASSIVGTSNQPQHF. CDR3 nucleotides: TGTGCCAGTAGTATAGTGGGTACGAGCAATCAGCCCCAGCATTTT.

To note about this clone: Other DNA sequences in the same sample also yield this CDR3. The chain combines TRBV7-2 with TRBJ2-2, with no clear D. This CDR3 region has 12 residues. Looked up from germline, CDR1 is SGHTA and CDR2 is FQGNSA. Deletions cut 3 bases from V and 4 bases from J, with 3 bases between. CDR3 in amino acids: CASSFVTGELFF. The CDR3 DNA reads TGTGCCAGCAGCTTTGTCACCGGGGAGCTGTTTTTT.

The genes are TRBV5-8 and TRBJ2-6, with 9 positions matching TRBD1. The CDR3 totals 16 residues. V gave up 4 bases and J gave up 4 bases; unmatched junction bases: 6. The V gene's germline CDR1 is SGHTS and CDR2 YDEGEE. The CDR3 sequence is CASSAGQGKGANVLTF. CDR3 coding DNA: TGTGCCAGCAGCGCGGGACAGGGCAAGGGGGCCAACGTCCTGACTTTC.

This rearrangement joins TRBV7-9 to TRBJ2-7; perhaps TRBD1 as D (6 bases). The V end lost 4 bases, the J end lost 5 bases, and 12 bases lay between the germline ends. This CDR3 contains 13 residues. In germline, CDR1 is SEHNR, CDR2 FQNEAQ (reference sequence). CDR3 in DNA: TGTGCCAGCAGCTCCACAGGGACCCACGAGCAGTACTTC. As protein: CASSSTGTHEQYF.

The rearrangement links TRBV9 to TRBJ1-1; D is ambiguous. The CDR3 is made up of 15 amino acids. V dropped 0 bases and J dropped 1 base, with 10 bases sitting between them. CDR1 and CDR2 from the germline V gene are SGDLS and YYNGEE. CDR3 protein: CASSVGGQSNTEAFF. The CDR3 bases are TGTGCCAGCAGCGTAGGCGGGCAGTCGAACACTGAAGCTTTCTTT.

The V and J genes are TRBV4-2 and TRBJ1-3; D uncertain. Germline V gene lookup returns CDR1 LGHNA and CDR2 YNFKEQ. This CDR3 contains 13 residues. V was trimmed by 0 bases and J by 3 bases, leaving 3 bases between them. Written as DNA, the CDR3 is TGTGCCAGCAGCCAAGATAGTGGAAACACCATATATTTT. Translation gives CASSQDSGNTIYF.

The rearrangement links TRBV19 to TRBJ2-2; D is unresolved. CDR1 LNHDA and CDR2 SQIVND come from the germline V gene (reference sequence). Trimming stripped 6 bases from V and 2 bases from J, with 10 bases between. The CDR3 is made up of 14 amino acids. The CDR3 sequence is CASSEGRNTGELFF. The DNA for the CDR3 is TGTGCCAGTAGCGAAGGGCGTAACACCGGGGAGCTGTTTTTT.

J is TRBJ2-3 and V is TRBV10-1; no firm D call. V lost 6 bases, J lost 2 bases, and 9 bases lay in between. The CDR3 spans 13 residues. Germline CDR1 and CDR2: WNHNN and SYGVQD (reference sequence). The CDR3 sequence is CASSGSFTDTQYF. The CDR3 nucleotides read TGCGCCAGCAGCGGGTCCTTCACAGATACGCAGTATTTT.

This chain links TRBV30 with TRBJ1-3; D is uncertain. From germline, CDR1 is GTSNPN and CDR2 SVGIG (reference sequence). V dropped 1 base and J dropped 3 bases, with 10 bases sitting between them. CDR3 length: 14 amino acids. CDR3 bases: TGTGCCTGGAGTGATCGAGGCTTTGGAAACACCATATATTTT. This encodes CAWSDRGFGNTIYF. The full variable domain, rest sourced from reference TRBV30 and TRBJ1-3, is SQTIHQWPATLVQPVGSPLSLECTVEGTSNPNLYWYRQAAGRGLQLLFYSVGIGQISSEVPQNLSASRPQDRQFILSSKKLLLSDSGFYLCAWSDRGFGNTIYFGEGSWLTVV.

The chain carries TRBV28 and TRBJ1-2; D unclear. V shed 5 bases and J shed 7 bases, with 11 bases lying between them. Germline CDR1 MDHEN, CDR2 SYDVKM. This CDR3 spans 12 amino acids. The CDR3 DNA follows: TGTGCCAGCAGTCCTAGGGTGGTTGGCTACACCTTC. Translation: CASSPRVVGYTF.

The chain joins TRBV2 to TRBJ1-1, with 7 bases identical to TRBD1. V dropped 3 bases and J dropped 11; count of bases not matched to a gene: 9. Germline loops: CDR1 SNHLY, CDR2 FYNNEI. This CDR3 is 13 amino acids long. CDR3 amino acids: CASSERQGPGAFF. The DNA for the CDR3 is TGTGCCAGCAGTGAGAGACAGGGCCCTGGGGCTTTCTTT.

The genes are TRBV2 and TRBJ1-1, with D hard to call. Germline CDR1 SNHLY, CDR2 FYNNEI. V dropped 8 bases and J dropped 1 base, with 8 bases sitting between them. The length of the CDR3 is 12 residues. The CDR3 sequence is CASASTNTEAFF. The CDR3 DNA reads TGTGCCAGCGCTAGCACGAACACTGAAGCTTTCTTT.

The gene calls are TRBV7-3 and TRBJ2-2; D unresolved. The V and J ends lost 5 bases and 0 bases respectively, with 13 bases between them. This CDR3 region has 16 residues. Germline V lookup: CDR1 SGHTA, CDR2 FQGTGA. The CDR3 coding sequence is TGTGCCAGCAGCCCCCAACAGCTTTCGAACACCGGGGAGCTGTTTTTT. It specifies CASSPQQLSNTGELFF.

The chain employs TRBV18 and TRBJ2-4; D possibly uses TRBD1 or TRBD2 (5 bases each). The CDR3 is 18 residues long. Trimming left V 6 bases short and J 1 base short, with 22 bases between. Germline loops: CDR1 KGHSH, CDR2 LQKENI. Here the CDR3 reads CASSPPGTSIGAKNIQYF. The CDR3 DNA sequence: TGTGCCAGCTCCCCCCCCGGGACCTCCATTGGGGCCAAAAACATTCAGTACTTC.

This clone was counted a single time. J is TRBJ1-2 and V is TRBV6-5; no firm D call. This CDR3 is built from 12 residues. V was clipped by 7 bases and J by 5 bases, with 11 bases between them. The germline gives CDR1 MNHEY, CDR2 SVGAGI. CDR3 in amino acids: CASKGTSYGYTF. Written as DNA, the CDR3 is TGTGCCAGCAAAGGTACCAGTTATGGCTACACCTTC.

The V and J genes are TRBV29-1 and TRBJ2-3; D is unresolved. Per the germline V gene, CDR1 is SQVTM and CDR2 is ANQGSEA. V was pared by 5 bases and J by 2 bases, with 11 bases between. This CDR3 spans 13 amino acids. The CDR3 region is CSVFNSFTDTQYF. The CDR3 DNA sequence: TGCAGCGTTTTTAACAGTTTCACAGATACGCAGTATTTT.